The present T cell receptor beta chain was sequenced within a study of T cells in Graves' hyperthyroidism and ophthalmopathy. Study observations and caveats: Blood also showed most of the thyroid clonotypes that were expanded above 0.001.

Each diagnosis was grounded in clinical symptoms, serum thyroxine and TRAb, thyroid ultrasound, and orbital computed tomography. RNA transcripts were the template for amplifying TCR beta CDR3 regions. Initially, a first-round RT-PCR of the TCR CDR3 employed the HTBI primer set. One entry per CDR3 protein results from TCRdb running MiXCR on the multiplex PCR reads. The table records a few hundred thousand distinct CDR3 sequences, roughly 14% of them present only once. As for this clonotype: What it binds is unknown.

The TCR was taken from a woman aged 25 to 39 with Graves' hyperthyroidism. The sample comprised blood.

This CDR3 is CSARELPGRENPPEAFF. Here the CDR3 DNA reads TGCAGTGCTAGAGAATTACCGGGACGCGAAAACCCCCCTGAAGCTTTCTTT. The chain employs TRBV20-1 and TRBJ1-1; a weak D match, TRBD1 (5 bases). The CDR3 covers 17 residues. Trimming removed 0 bases at V and 6 bases at J, with 23 bases between. Looked up from germline, CDR1 is DFQATT and CDR2 is SNEGSKA (reference sequence).